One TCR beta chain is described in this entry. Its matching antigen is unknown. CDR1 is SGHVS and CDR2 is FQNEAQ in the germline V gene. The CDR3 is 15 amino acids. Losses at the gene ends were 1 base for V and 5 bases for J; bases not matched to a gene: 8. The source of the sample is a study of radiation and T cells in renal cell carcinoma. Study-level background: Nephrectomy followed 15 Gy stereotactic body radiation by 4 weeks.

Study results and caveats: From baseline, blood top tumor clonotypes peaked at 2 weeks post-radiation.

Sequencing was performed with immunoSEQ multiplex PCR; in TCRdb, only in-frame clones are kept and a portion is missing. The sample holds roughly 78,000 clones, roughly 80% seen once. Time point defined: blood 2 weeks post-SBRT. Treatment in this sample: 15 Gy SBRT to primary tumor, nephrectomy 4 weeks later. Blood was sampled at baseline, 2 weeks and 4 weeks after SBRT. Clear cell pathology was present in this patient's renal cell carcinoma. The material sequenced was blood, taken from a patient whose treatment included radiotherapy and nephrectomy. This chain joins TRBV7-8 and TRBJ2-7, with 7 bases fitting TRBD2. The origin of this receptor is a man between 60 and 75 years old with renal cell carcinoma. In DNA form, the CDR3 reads TGTGCCAGCAGCTTAGGTGCGGGAGTAGGTAACGAGCAGTACTTC. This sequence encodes CASSLGAGVGNEQYF.